The 15 T cell receptor beta chains below all came from one sample that was sequenced in a study of cytotoxic CD8 clonotypes in ibrutinib-treated CLL. Profiled with immunoSEQ multiplex PCR; TCRdb holds only in-frame clones, not every one. The sample lists about 24,000 clones; less than 80% were seen once. The sample was PBMCs, taken before ibrutinib treatment. Every receptor here comes from a human donor with chronic lymphocytic leukemia.

The chain carries TRBV10-3 and TRBJ2-3; 9 nucleotides match TRBD2. Losses at the gene ends were 9 bases for V and 1 base for J; bases not matched to a gene: 5. CDR1 is ENHRY, CDR2 SYGVKD, per germline. CDR3 length: 14 residues. CDR3 sequence (DNA): TGTGCCATTTCAGCGGGAGGAGGCACAGATACGCAGTATTTT. Its translation is CAISAGGGTDTQYF.

The V and J genes are TRBV5-1 and TRBJ2-3; 9 nucleotides line up with TRBD2. V shed 3 bases and J 6 bases; nucleotides not matched to a gene: 8. The CDR3 consists of 15 residues. CDR1 is SGHRS, CDR2 YFSETQ, per germline. The CDR3 is CASSSQSGRSDTQYF. The CDR3 DNA follows: TGCGCCAGCAGCTCCCAAAGCGGGAGGAGCGATACGCAGTATTTT.

This chain joins TRBV6-6 and TRBJ1-1; no reliable D call. Germline V gene lookup returns CDR1 MNHNY and CDR2 SVGAGI (reference sequence). This CDR3 has 15 amino acids. Between the trimmed V and J ends, which lost 4 bases and 5 bases, there was a span of 17 bases. The chain's CDR3 is CASSSLSLGNTEAFF. CDR3 nucleotides: TGTGCCAGCAGTTCACTGAGCTTGGGTAATACTGAAGCTTTCTTT.

This rearrangement joins TRBV5-1 to TRBJ2-2; a possible D gene is TRBD1 (6 bases). Germline V CDR1 and CDR2: SGHRS, YFSETQ. The V end lost 1 base, the J end lost 4 bases, and 14 bases lay between the germline ends. The CDR3 is 16 amino acids. The CDR3 DNA reads as TGCGCCAGCAGCTTGTGGGGGCAACAGGGCACCGGGGAGCTGTTTTTT. Translating gives CASSLWGQQGTGELFF.

In this sample, this clone turned up once. The rearrangement links TRBV7-3 to TRBJ2-1; 12 nucleotides match TRBD1. From germline, CDR1 is SGHTA and CDR2 FQGTGA. The junction had 2 bases not matched to a gene; V was cut back by 0 bases and J by 8 bases. The CDR3 is 15 amino acids. The CDR3 region is CASSLTGTGGDEQFF. For the CDR3, the DNA is TGTGCCAGCAGCTTAACCGGGACAGGGGGCGATGAGCAGTTCTTC.

V is TRBV6-5 and J is TRBJ2-7; 7 positions agree with TRBD2. CDR3 length: 14 residues. CDR1 and CDR2 from the germline V gene are MNHEY and SVGAGI. V lost 4 bases to trimming and J lost 3 bases; unmatched junction nucleotides: 6. The CDR3 sequence is CASSWGGSGYEQYF. The CDR3 DNA reads as TGTGCCAGCAGTTGGGGCGGGAGTGGCTACGAGCAGTACTTC.

The chain has TRBV9 and TRBJ2-7; no clear D. Germline V CDR1 and CDR2: SGDLS, YYNGEE. Trimming stripped 2 bases from V and 7 bases from J, with 10 bases between. The CDR3 loop spans 12 amino acids. CDR3 sequence (DNA): TGTGCCAGCAGCGTCCGGCGTCGGGAGCAGTACTTC. It specifies CASSVRRREQYF. Looking up the rest from reference TRBV9 and TRBJ2-7 gives the full variable domain: DSGVTQTPKHLITATGQRVTLRCSPRSGDLSVYWYQQSLDQGLQFLIQYYNGEERAKGNILERFSAQQFPDLHSELNLSSLELGDSALYFCASSVRRREQYFGPGTRLTVT.

The J gene is TRBJ1-2, the V gene TRBV29-1, with 7 bases aligning to TRBD1. Looked up from germline, CDR1 is SQVTM and CDR2 is ANQGSEA. Unmatched junction bases numbered 11, after V lost 6 bases and J lost 7 bases. The CDR3 runs 13 residues. The CDR3 DNA reads TGCAGCGTCGTCCCCCAATGGACAGGTGGCTACACCTTC. This codes for CSVVPQWTGGYTF.

This chain links TRBV9 with TRBJ2-5; D possibly corresponds to TRBD2 (5 bases). With 0 bases removed from V and 4 bases from J, the gap between germline ends came to 10 bases. Germline assignment: CDR1 SGDLS and CDR2 YYNGEE. This CDR3 has 14 residues. The CDR3 sequence: CASSVDPSPETQYF. For the CDR3, the DNA is TGTGCCAGCAGCGTAGATCCTAGCCCAGAGACCCAGTACTTC.

The rearrangement uses TRBV19 and TRBJ1-4; a possible D gene is TRBD1 (6 bases). The CDR3 length is 16 residues. The V and J ends lost 3 bases and 3 bases respectively, with 14 bases between them. From germline, CDR1 is LNHDA and CDR2 SQIVND (reference sequence). For the CDR3, the DNA is TGTGCCAGTAGTATCGGGGCAGGGGAAGCTAATGAAAAACTGTTTTTT. Translating gives CASSIGAGEANEKLFF.

The CDR3, as DNA: TGTGCCAGCAGCCCCCGTGGGGCGGCAAGAGACGGTACCCAGTACTTC. Its translation is CASSPRGAARDGTQYF. This chain links TRBV7-2 with TRBJ2-5, with D possibly matching TRBD1 (5 bases). V shed 5 bases and J shed 8 bases, with 24 bases lying between them. The length of the CDR3 is 16 residues. Germline-derived CDR1 and CDR2 are SGHTA and FQGNSA.

The V call is TRBV19, the J call TRBJ2-7, with unresolved D. From germline, CDR1 is LNHDA and CDR2 SQIVND (reference sequence). The CDR3 has 13 amino acids. V was cut by 2 bases and J by 2 bases, with 7 bases left in between. DNA of the CDR3: TGTGCCAGTAGTATATTCGGAACCTACGAGCAGTACTTC. Translated, it gives CASSIFGTYEQYF.

The chain employs TRBV7-3 and TRBJ2-7; D ambiguous. With 6 bases removed from V and 5 bases from J, the gap between germline ends came to 8 bases. Germline V gene data show CDR1 as SGHTA and CDR2 as FQGTGA. This CDR3 has 11 residues. The CDR3 loop is CASSPKHEQYF. The CDR3 DNA is TGTGCCAGCAGTCCGAAGCACGAGCAGTACTTC.

This chain joins TRBV29-1 and TRBJ1-2; D is undetermined. Germline V CDR1 and CDR2: SQVTM, ANQGSEA. V was shortened by 5 bases and J by 5 bases, with 15 bases between the two germline ends. CDR3 length: 13 residues. The CDR3 is CSVQRPDTYGYTF. The CDR3 DNA reads TGCAGCGTTCAACGACCTGACACGTATGGCTACACCTTC.

The chain links TRBV19 to TRBJ2-7, with a tentative D call TRBD2 (6 bases). This CDR3 has 15 amino acids. The germline CDR1 and CDR2 sequences are LNHDA and SQIVND (reference sequence). The V gene lost 3 bases and the J gene lost 2 bases, with 14 bases spanning the gap. The CDR3 here is CASSISTGGTYEQYF. The CDR3 coding sequence is TGTGCCAGTAGTATTAGCACTGGGGGGACCTACGAGCAGTACTTC.